The 2 T cell receptor beta chains in this list originate from one sample, sequenced in a study of cytomegalovirus exposure and HLA in healthy donors. It was with 60 Vbeta and 13 Jbeta primers that the PCR ran. This table comes from immunoSEQ multiplex PCR, and its TCRdb copy is limited to in-frame clones, with some not included. The sample lists about 110,000 clones; about 80% were seen once. Specimen: PBMCs. The receptors shown here come from a man in his thirties or forties in good health and CMV-seropositive.

Notes on this clone: The junction and the germline gene differ at one end; a read error may be behind it. The chain has TRBV7-8 and TRBJ2-6, with D possibly TRBD1 on 5 matching bases. Germline V gives CDR1 SGHVS, CDR2 FQNEAQ. The CDR3 loop spans 19 amino acids. DNA for the CDR3: TGTGCCAGCACCTCACAAAGGAACAGCCCTCCCTCTGGGGCCAACGGCCTGACTTTC. Residues: CASTSQRNSPPSGANGLTF.

This chain joins TRBV6-5 and TRBJ1-5; weak D call: TRBD1 (5 bases). Trimming pared 0 bases from V and 1 base from J, leaving 10 bases between. The CDR3 length is 16 residues. The V gene's germline CDR1 is MNHEY and CDR2 SVGAGI. The CDR3 reads CASSYSWRDSNQPQHF. For the CDR3, the DNA is TGTGCCAGCAGTTACTCGTGGAGGGACAGCAATCAGCCCCAGCATTTT.